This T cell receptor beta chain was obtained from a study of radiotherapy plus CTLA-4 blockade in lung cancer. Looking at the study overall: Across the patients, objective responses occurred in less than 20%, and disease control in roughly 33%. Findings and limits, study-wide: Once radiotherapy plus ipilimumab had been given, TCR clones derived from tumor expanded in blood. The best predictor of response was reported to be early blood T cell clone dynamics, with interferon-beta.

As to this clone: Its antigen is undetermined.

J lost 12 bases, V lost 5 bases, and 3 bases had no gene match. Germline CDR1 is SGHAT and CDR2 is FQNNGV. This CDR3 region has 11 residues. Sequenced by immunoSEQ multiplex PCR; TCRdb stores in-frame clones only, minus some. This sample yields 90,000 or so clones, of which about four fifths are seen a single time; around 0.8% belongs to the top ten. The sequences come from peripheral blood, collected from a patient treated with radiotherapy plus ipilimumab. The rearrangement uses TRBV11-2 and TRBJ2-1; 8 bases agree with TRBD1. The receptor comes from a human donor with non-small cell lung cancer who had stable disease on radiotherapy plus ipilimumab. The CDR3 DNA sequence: TGTGCCAGCAGCCCAGGGGGCTCGCAGTTCTTC. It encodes CASSPGGSQFF.